The next 23 T cell receptor beta chains were all read from a single sample in a study of pediatric ulcerative colitis. Sequencing was performed with immunoSEQ multiplex PCR; in TCRdb, only in-frame clones are kept and a portion is missing. The sample lists about 36,000 clones; about three quarters were seen once. During colonoscopy, one to two rectal pinch biopsies were collected. The sequenced material came from gut tissue. Receptors were obtained from a boy under 18 with moderate ulcerative colitis.

The V and J genes are TRBV18 and TRBJ1-5; D might be TRBD1 (5 bases). The CDR3 has 14 amino acids. Germline assignment: CDR1 KGHSH and CDR2 LQKENI. Trimming shortened V by 4 bases and J by 0 bases, and 7 bases separated the two germline ends. The CDR3 DNA is TGTGCCAGCTCACAACAGGATAGCAATCAGCCCCAGCATTTT. This sequence encodes CASSQQDSNQPQHF.

The rearrangement links TRBV7-2 to TRBJ1-2; no clear D. The CDR3 covers 13 residues. The V end was cut by 5 bases, the J end by 5 bases, with 12 bases between. CDR1 is SGHTA, CDR2 FQGNSA, per germline. In nucleotides, the CDR3 is TGTGCCAGCAGCCTATCGGGCTCGTATGGCTACACCTTC. This encodes CASSLSGSYGYTF.

A few counts support this clone. V is TRBV2 and J is TRBJ2-5; maybe TRBD2 (5 bases). This CDR3 has 13 amino acids. The V end was cut by 6 bases, the J end by 5 bases, with 13 bases between. Germline values: CDR1 SNHLY, CDR2 FYNNEI. CDR3 region: CASSAGGEETQYF. The CDR3 region has the DNA TGTGCCAGCAGCGCAGGAGGCGAGGAGACCCAGTACTTC.

The rearrangement uses TRBV4-2 and TRBJ2-7; 8 nucleotides agree with TRBD2. Germline loops: CDR1 LGHNA, CDR2 YNFKEQ. The V and J ends lost 4 bases and 2 bases, in that order; junction bases with no gene match: 4. The CDR3 has 14 amino acids. Written as DNA, the CDR3 is TGTGCCAGCAGCCCCGGGACTAGGCCCTACGAGCAGTACTTC. It codes for CASSPGTRPYEQYF.

This sequence joins TRBV28 and TRBJ1-2; D ambiguous. Trimming took off 4 bases at V and 8 bases at J, with 32 bases between the two ends. This CDR3 spans 19 amino acids. CDR1 and CDR2 from the germline V gene are MDHEN and SYDVKM. CDR3 residues: CASSSVPGSLRERERGYTF. For the CDR3, the DNA is TGTGCCAGCAGTTCGGTCCCGGGGTCGTTGCGGGAAAGAGAGCGGGGCTACACCTTC.

This chain connects TRBV19 to TRBJ2-5; TRBD2 might be the D (6 bases). CDR3 length: 11 residues. CDR1 is LNHDA, CDR2 SQIVND, per germline (reference sequence). Trimming took off 6 bases at V and 4 bases at J, with 6 bases between the two ends. CDR3 sequence reads: CASRAGETQYF. The DNA of the CDR3 is TGTGCCAGTAGAGCGGGAGAGACCCAGTACTTC.

The chain carries TRBV4-1 and TRBJ1-2, with TRBD1 as a possible D gene (5 bases). In germline, CDR1 is MGHRA, CDR2 YSYEKL. The CDR3 runs to 17 residues. Deletions cut 4 bases from V and 1 base from J, with 19 bases between. As DNA, the CDR3 is TGCGCCAGCAGCCCCCCGGGCCCCAGGGCCTATAACTATGGCTACACCTTC. Translating gives CASSPPGPRAYNYGYTF.

The sample holds a few counts of this clone. The chain couples TRBV28 to TRBJ2-7; no clear D. The germline V gene has CDR1 MDHEN and CDR2 SYDVKM. The CDR3 runs to 14 residues. V lost 3 bases and J lost 2, with 11 bases in between. The CDR3 DNA reads as TGTGCCAGCAGTTTGACTCTGCAAACCTACGAGCAGTACTTC. It is translated as CASSLTLQTYEQYF.

The J gene is TRBJ2-3, the V gene TRBV6-1; D not certain. The ends were cut back, 6 bases at V and 2 bases at J, with 12 bases in the middle. CDR1 and CDR2 (germline): MNHNS, SASEGT. This CDR3 has 14 amino acids. CDR3: CASSPEPFTDTQYF. The CDR3 bases are TGTGCCAGCAGCCCAGAGCCTTTCACAGATACGCAGTATTTT.

The chain recombines TRBV6-6 with TRBJ1-2; 10 bases agree with TRBD1. The V segment lost 2 bases and the J segment 6 bases; nucleotides outside the gene matches: 6. CDR1 is MNHNY and CDR2 is SVGAGI in the germline V gene (reference sequence). The CDR3 is 15 amino acids. CDR3 protein: CASSYGRQGANGYTF. CDR3 nucleotides: TGTGCCAGCAGTTACGGGAGACAGGGGGCTAATGGCTACACCTTC.

The chain joins TRBV11-2 to TRBJ2-1; unclear D gene. Germline CDR1 and CDR2: SGHAT and FQNNGV. Trimming cost V 3 bases and J 0 bases, with 12 bases left between them. The CDR3 is 16 amino acids. The CDR3 DNA follows: TGTGCCAGCAGCTTGGGTGCCTCATCCTCCTACAATGAGCAGTTCTTC. Translating gives CASSLGASSSYNEQFF.

The CDR3 protein is CASSLPHLRRGPNEQFF. The DNA of the CDR3 is TGTGCCAGCAGCTTACCCCACTTGAGGCGGGGGCCCAATGAGCAGTTCTTC. The chain recombines TRBV11-2 with TRBJ2-1, with D tentatively TRBD2 (7 bases). Looked up from germline, CDR1 is SGHAT and CDR2 is FQNNGV. The CDR3 totals 17 residues. V lost 2 bases and J 6 bases, leaving 20 bases between the germline ends.

This clone was picked up a small number of times. DNA for the CDR3: TGCGCCAGCAGCCTCGGGACAGTGGATTCACCCCTCCACTTT. Translating gives CASSLGTVDSPLHF. The rearrangement uses TRBV5-1 and TRBJ1-6; 7 bases match TRBD1. Looked up from germline, CDR1 is SGHRS and CDR2 is YFSETQ. With 4 bases clipped from V and 8 bases from J, the junction kept 6 bases outside the gene matches. The CDR3 covers 14 residues.

The chain links TRBV5-1 to TRBJ2-1, with 9 bases fitting TRBD1. Looked up from germline, CDR1 is SGHRS and CDR2 is YFSETQ. The CDR3 is 16 residues long. V shed 4 bases, J shed 3 bases, and the junction held 8 bases outside the gene matches. CDR3 sequence: CASSKGTGPIYNEQFF. The CDR3 region has the DNA TGCGCCAGCAGCAAAGGGACAGGGCCAATCTACAATGAGCAGTTCTTC.

The chain employs TRBV2 and TRBJ1-2; D remains unclear. Germline V lookup: CDR1 SNHLY, CDR2 FYNNEI. The CDR3 extends over 15 amino acids. Trimming took 2 bases from V and 2 from J, leaving 12 bases between them. CDR3 sequence: CASSERPPKNYGYTF. The CDR3 nucleotides read TGTGCCAGCAGTGAAAGGCCGCCGAAGAACTATGGCTACACCTTC.

The chain couples TRBV6-4 to TRBJ2-1, with D possibly being TRBD1 or TRBD2 (5 bases each). CDR3 length: 13 residues. The V gene's germline CDR1 is MRHNA and CDR2 SNTAGT. The V end lost 5 bases, the J end lost 5 bases, and 10 bases lay between the germline ends. The CDR3 coding sequence is TGTGCCAGCAGTCAGGGACCCAACAATGAGCAGTTCTTC. As protein: CASSQGPNNEQFF.

The chain combines TRBV5-4 with TRBJ2-3; a weak D match, TRBD2 (5 bases). Germline CDR1 and CDR2: SGHNT and YYREEE (reference sequence). The CDR3 totals 15 residues. Trimming took 4 bases from V and 0 from J, leaving 12 bases between them. In DNA form, the CDR3 reads TGTGCCAGCAGCCTCTCGCCGGGGAGCACAGATACGCAGTATTTT. Protein product: CASSLSPGSTDTQYF.

This clone was seen a handful of times. The chain carries TRBV4-1 and TRBJ2-7; TRBD1 matches 7 bases. V trimming: 1 base; J trimming: 2 bases; junction bases outside the gene matches: 8. Germline CDR1 is MGHRA and CDR2 is YSYEKL. The CDR3 contains 16 residues. The CDR3 loop is CASSQGQGSIPYEQYF. The CDR3, as DNA: TGCGCCAGCAGCCAAGGACAGGGCTCTATACCCTACGAGCAGTACTTC.

The gene calls are TRBV6-5 and TRBJ1-2; D ambiguous. The CDR3 has 13 residues. The V and J ends lost 0 bases and 5 bases respectively, with 7 bases between them. Germline lookup yields CDR1 MNHEY and CDR2 SVGAGI. This CDR3 reads CASSYSIIYGYTF. CDR3 DNA sequence: TGTGCCAGCAGTTACTCCATTATTTATGGCTACACCTTC.

This chain uses TRBV5-1 with TRBJ2-7; 12 nucleotides match TRBD2. The J segment lost 7 bases and the V segment lost 3 bases, leaving 8 bases of the junction unmatched. The germline V gene has CDR1 SGHRS and CDR2 YFSETQ. The CDR3 has 15 residues. CDR3 protein: CASSSTPGLAGEQYF. DNA for the CDR3: TGCGCCAGCAGCTCAACACCGGGACTAGCGGGTGAGCAGTACTTC. Supplemented by reference TRBV5-1 and TRBJ2-7, the full variable domain reads KAGVTQTPRYLIKTRGQQVTLSCSPISGHRSVSWYQQTPGQGLQFLFEYFSETQRNKGNFPGRFSGRQFSNSRSEMNVSTLELGDSALYLCASSSTPGLAGEQYFGPGTRLTVT.

The chain employs TRBV11-2 and TRBJ2-6; D remains ambiguous. The V end lost 4 bases, the J end lost 2 bases, and 6 bases lay between the germline ends. CDR1 SGHAT and CDR2 FQNNGV come from the germline V gene. CDR3 length equals 14 residues. CDR3 bases: TGTGCCAGCAGCTCACCGACTGGGGCCAACGTCCTGACTTTC. It encodes CASSSPTGANVLTF.

V and J are TRBV28 and TRBJ2-1; the match to TRBD2 covers 9 bases. CDR1 MDHEN and CDR2 SYDVKM come from the germline V gene. The CDR3 sequence is 15 residues long. Unmatched junction bases numbered 9, after V lost 6 bases and J lost 6 bases. This CDR3 reads CASSTFAGGANEQFF. For the CDR3, the DNA is TGTGCCAGCAGCACTTTCGCGGGAGGGGCCAATGAGCAGTTCTTC.

The J gene is TRBJ1-2, the V gene TRBV4-3; no clear D gene. Germline lookup yields CDR1 LGHNA and CDR2 YSLEER. Trimming pared 3 bases from V and 2 bases from J, leaving 10 bases between. The CDR3 is made up of 14 amino acids. CDR3 loop: CASSQATANYGYTF. CDR3 sequence (DNA): TGCGCCAGCAGCCAGGCTACAGCCAACTATGGCTACACCTTC.